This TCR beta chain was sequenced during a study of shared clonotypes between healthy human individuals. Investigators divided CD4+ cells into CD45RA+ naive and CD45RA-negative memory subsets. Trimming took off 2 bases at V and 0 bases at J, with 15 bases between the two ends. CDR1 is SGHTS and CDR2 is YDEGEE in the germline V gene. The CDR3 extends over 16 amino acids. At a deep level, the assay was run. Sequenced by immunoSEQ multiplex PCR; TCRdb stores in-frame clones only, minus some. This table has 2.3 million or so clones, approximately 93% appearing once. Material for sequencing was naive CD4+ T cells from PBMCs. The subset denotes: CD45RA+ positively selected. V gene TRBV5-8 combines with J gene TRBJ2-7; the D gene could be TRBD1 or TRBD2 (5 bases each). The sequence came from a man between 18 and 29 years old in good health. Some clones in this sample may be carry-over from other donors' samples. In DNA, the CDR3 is TGTGCCAGCAGCTTTACGCCGGGACGGACCTCCTACGAGCAGTACTTC. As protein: CASSFTPGRTSYEQYF.